Each of the 15 T cell receptor beta chains below was sequenced from the same sample in a study of shared clonotypes between healthy human individuals. Method: immunoSEQ multiplex PCR; TCRdb's copy keeps in-frame clones and lacks some. The table records hundreds of thousands of clones, roughly 97% of them present only once. Material for sequencing was naive CD4+ T cells sorted from blood. Subset indicated: CD45RA+ positively selected. The receptor set was obtained from a woman aged 30 to 39 in good health.

The V and J genes are TRBV6-5 and TRBJ2-1; perhaps TRBD2 as D (6 bases). V lost 4 bases, J lost 7 bases, and 14 bases lay in between. The CDR3 runs 14 residues. CDR1 and CDR2 from the germline V gene are MNHEY and SVGAGI. The CDR3 bases are TGTGCCAGCAGTTTACGACTAGGGAAGAATGAGCAGTTCTTC. Translated: CASSLRLGKNEQFF.

This clone has just one count. The rearrangement uses TRBV29-1 and TRBJ2-5; TRBD1 agrees at 7 bases. V shed 8 bases, J shed 8 bases, and the junction held 14 bases outside the gene matches. This CDR3 has 13 residues. Germline CDR1 is SQVTM and CDR2 is ANQGSEA. The CDR3 is CSTRQGRADTQYF. The CDR3, as DNA: TGCAGCACCCGACAGGGACGAGCCGACACCCAGTACTTC.

The J gene is TRBJ1-4, the V gene TRBV27; D not certain. Trimming removed 4 bases at V and 3 bases at J, with 12 bases between. Germline CDR1 is MNHEY and CDR2 is SMNVEV (reference sequence). CDR3 size: 15 residues. Here the CDR3 DNA reads TGTGCCAGCAGTTCGACACTAAGGGCTAATGAAAAACTGTTTTTT. It is translated as CASSSTLRANEKLFF.

This clone was picked up a small number of times. The gene calls are TRBV6-1 and TRBJ1-2, with a possible D match to TRBD1 (6 bases). Germline CDR1 reads MNHNS; CDR2 reads SASEGT. Trimming cost V 4 bases and J 4 bases, with 16 bases left between them. This CDR3 region has 15 residues. Here the CDR3 DNA reads TGTGCCAGCAGTGCCGAGGGAGGACAGTCCTATGGCTACACCTTC. It encodes CASSAEGGQSYGYTF.

The chain has TRBV5-4 and TRBJ2-5; TRBD1 matches at 11 bases. The V gene's germline CDR1 is SGHNT and CDR2 YYREEE (reference sequence). Losses at the gene ends were 4 bases for V and 2 bases for J; bases not matched to a gene: 7. CDR3 length: 16 amino acids. The CDR3 spells CASSPSRDRGQETQYF. CDR3 DNA: TGTGCCAGCAGCCCTTCCCGGGACAGGGGGCAAGAGACCCAGTACTTC.

J is TRBJ1-5 and V is TRBV28; D remains unclear. Germline CDR1 and CDR2: MDHEN and SYDVKM. The CDR3 loop spans 15 amino acids. Trimming cost V 5 bases and J 4 bases, with 15 bases left between them. The CDR3 bases are TGTGCCAGCAGTCTCTCGGGCCCCCCGAATCAGCCCCAGCATTTT. Translating it yields CASSLSGPPNQPQHF.

The chain joins TRBV28 to TRBJ2-5, with 7 nucleotides matching TRBD1. The DNA end is a closer match to TRBJ2-7, so the J assignment may be wrong. This CDR3 region has 14 residues. CDR1 and CDR2 from the germline V gene are MDHEN and SYDVKM. CDR3 sequence reads: CASRTGTVSYEQYF. CDR3 in DNA: TGTGCCAGCAGGACCGGGACAGTGTCCTACGAGCAGTACTTC.

The chain links TRBV5-5 to TRBJ2-7; 10 positions agree with TRBD2. The CDR3 spans 16 residues. The V segment lost 5 bases and the J segment 0 bases; nucleotides outside the gene matches: 8. Germline V gene lookup returns CDR1 SGHKS and CDR2 YYEKEE (reference sequence). The CDR3 region has the DNA TGTGCCAGCAGTCGAGATAGCGGGAGGTACTCCTACGAGCAGTACTTC. This encodes CASSRDSGRYSYEQYF.

The chain has TRBV5-6 and TRBJ2-1, with 10 bases aligning to TRBD2. V shed 0 bases, J shed 5 bases, and the junction held 8 bases outside the gene matches. The germline V gene encodes CDR1 SGHDT and CDR2 YYEEEE. The CDR3 is 17 amino acids. The CDR3 is CASSLVLAGVMHNEQFF. The CDR3 DNA sequence: TGTGCCAGCAGCTTGGTGCTAGCGGGGGTTATGCACAATGAGCAGTTCTTC.

This clone was counted a single time. This chain connects TRBV4-1 to TRBJ2-4; 9 positions match TRBD1. V trimming: 1 base; J trimming: 6 bases; junction bases outside the gene matches: 7. The CDR3 covers 16 residues. Germline lookup yields CDR1 MGHRA and CDR2 YSYEKL. The CDR3 here is CASSQVGGTGSNIQYF. The DNA of the CDR3 is TGCGCCAGCAGCCAAGTGGGCGGGACAGGGTCAAACATTCAGTACTTC.

V gene TRBV6-5 combines with J gene TRBJ1-2, with 8 bases fitting TRBD1. Germline lookup yields CDR1 MNHEY and CDR2 SVGAGI. This CDR3 contains 15 residues. The V and J ends lost 2 bases and 8 bases, in that order; junction bases with no gene match: 10. Here the CDR3 reads CASSYEAGGDQGYTF. CDR3 nucleotide sequence: TGTGCCAGCAGTTACGAGGCAGGGGGCGACCAGGGCTACACCTTC.

This clone has only a few counts. V usage is TRBV27 and J usage is TRBJ1-5, with TRBD1 matching over 7 bases. This CDR3 spans 15 amino acids. The V segment lost 5 bases and the J segment 3 bases; nucleotides outside the gene matches: 7. Germline CDR1 MNHEY, CDR2 SMNVEV (reference sequence). CDR3 sequence: CASSPRQGPNQPQHF. CDR3 bases: TGTGCCAGCAGTCCCAGACAGGGCCCCAATCAGCCCCAGCATTTT.

The chain joins TRBV19 to TRBJ2-1; 8 nucleotides align to TRBD1. The germline V gene encodes CDR1 LNHDA and CDR2 SQIVND (reference sequence). V lost 5 bases to trimming and J lost 8 bases; unmatched junction nucleotides: 2. CDR3 length: 12 amino acids. CDR3 amino acids: CASSDRGYEQFF. Here the CDR3 DNA reads TGTGCCAGTAGTGACAGGGGCTATGAGCAGTTCTTC.

The CDR3 here is CASGQQETQYF. CDR3 DNA sequence: TGTGCCAGCGGCCAGCAAGAGACCCAGTACTTC. J is TRBJ2-5 and V is TRBV7-9, with unresolved D. The germline V gene encodes CDR1 SEHNR and CDR2 FQNEAQ (reference sequence). The CDR3 runs to 11 residues. V was clipped by 8 bases and J by 2 bases, with 6 bases between them.

Remarks on this clone: This same CDR3 is encoded by further DNA sequences in the sample. V gene TRBV28 combines with J gene TRBJ2-7, with 8 bases fitting TRBD1. The CDR3 has 14 amino acids. V dropped 5 bases and J dropped 2; count of bases not matched to a gene: 5. Germline V gives CDR1 MDHEN, CDR2 SYDVKM. The CDR3 bases are TGTGCCAGCAGTCTGGGACAGGCGACCTACGAGCAGTACTTC. Its translation: CASSLGQATYEQYF. The full variable domain, rest sourced from reference TRBV28 and TRBJ2-7, is DVKVTQSSRYLVKRTGEKVFLECVQDMDHENMFWYRQDPGLGLRLIYFSYDVKMKEKGDIPEGYSVSREKKERFSLILESASTNQTSMYLCASSLGQATYEQYFGPGTRLTVT.